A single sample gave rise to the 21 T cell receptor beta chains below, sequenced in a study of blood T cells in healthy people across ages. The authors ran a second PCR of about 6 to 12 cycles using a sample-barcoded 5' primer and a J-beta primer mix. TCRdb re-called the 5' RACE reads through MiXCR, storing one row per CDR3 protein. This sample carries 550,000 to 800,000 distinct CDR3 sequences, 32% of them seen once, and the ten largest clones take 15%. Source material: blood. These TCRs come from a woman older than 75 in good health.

This chain's CDR3 is CASSSLGQTDTQYF. The CDR3 coding sequence is TGTGCCAGCAGTTCCCTGGGACAGACAGATACGCAGTATTTT. V is TRBV28 and J is TRBJ2-3, with 7 nucleotides matching TRBD1. The CDR3 loop spans 14 amino acids. Trimming at V came to 4 bases and at J to 3 bases, leaving 4 bases not matched to a gene. Germline V gene data show CDR1 as MDHEN and CDR2 as SYDVKM.

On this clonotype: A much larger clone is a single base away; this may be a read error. CDR3 amino acids: CSARDLAGAKAYSEQFF. The CDR3 DNA sequence: TGCAGTGCTAGAGATCTAGCGGGGGCTAAGGCCTACAGTGAGCAGTTCTTC. The chain carries TRBV20-1 and TRBJ2-1; 10 bases are shared with TRBD2. Looked up from germline, CDR1 is DFQATT and CDR2 is SNEGSKA (reference sequence). The CDR3 has 17 residues.

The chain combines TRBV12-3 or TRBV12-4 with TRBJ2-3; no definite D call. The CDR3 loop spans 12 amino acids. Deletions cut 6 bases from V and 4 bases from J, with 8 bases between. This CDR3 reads CASRPRADTQYF. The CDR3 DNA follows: TGTGCCAGCAGACCCCGAGCAGATACGCAGTATTTT.

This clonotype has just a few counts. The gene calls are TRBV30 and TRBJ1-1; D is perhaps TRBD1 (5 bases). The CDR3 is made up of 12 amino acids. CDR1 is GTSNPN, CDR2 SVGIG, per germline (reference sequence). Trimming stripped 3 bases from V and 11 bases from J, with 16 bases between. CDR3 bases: TGTGCCTGGAGCGTGGGGACTCCCATCGCTTTCTTT. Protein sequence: CAWSVGTPIAFF.

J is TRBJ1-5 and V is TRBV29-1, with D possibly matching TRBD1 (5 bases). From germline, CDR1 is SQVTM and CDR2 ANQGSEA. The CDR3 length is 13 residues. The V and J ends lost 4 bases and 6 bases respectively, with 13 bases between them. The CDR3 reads CSVVGGAGQPQHF. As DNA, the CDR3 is TGCAGCGTTGTTGGGGGAGCGGGTCAGCCCCAGCATTTT. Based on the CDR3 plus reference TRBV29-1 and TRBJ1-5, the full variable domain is SAVISQKPSRDICQRGTSLTIQCQVDSQVTMMFWYRQQPGQSLTLIATANQGSEATYESGFVIDKFPISRPNLTFSTLTVSNMSPEDSSIYLCSVVGGAGQPQHFGDGTRLSIL.

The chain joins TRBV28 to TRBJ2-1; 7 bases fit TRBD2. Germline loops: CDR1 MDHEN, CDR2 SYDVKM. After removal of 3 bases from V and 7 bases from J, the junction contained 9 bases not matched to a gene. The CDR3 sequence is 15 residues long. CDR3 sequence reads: CASSLGDYGENEQFF. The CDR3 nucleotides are TGTGCCAGCAGTTTGGGGGACTATGGTGAGAATGAGCAGTTCTTC.

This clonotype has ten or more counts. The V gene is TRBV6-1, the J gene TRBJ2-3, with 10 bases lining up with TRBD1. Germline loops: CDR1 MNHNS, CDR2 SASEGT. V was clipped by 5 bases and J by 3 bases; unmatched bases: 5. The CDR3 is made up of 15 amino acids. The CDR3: CASSTPGQGTDTQYF. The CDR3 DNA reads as TGTGCCAGCAGTACCCCGGGACAGGGGACAGATACGCAGTATTTT.

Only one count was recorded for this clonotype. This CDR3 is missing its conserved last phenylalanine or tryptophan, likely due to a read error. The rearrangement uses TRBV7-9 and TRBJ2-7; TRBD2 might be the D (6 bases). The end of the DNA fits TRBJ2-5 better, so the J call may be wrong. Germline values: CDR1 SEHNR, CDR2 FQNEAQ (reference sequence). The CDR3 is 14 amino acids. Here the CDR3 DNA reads TGTGCCAGCAGCTTAGCGGGGGGATTGGAGACCCAGTACTGC. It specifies CASSLAGGLETQYC.

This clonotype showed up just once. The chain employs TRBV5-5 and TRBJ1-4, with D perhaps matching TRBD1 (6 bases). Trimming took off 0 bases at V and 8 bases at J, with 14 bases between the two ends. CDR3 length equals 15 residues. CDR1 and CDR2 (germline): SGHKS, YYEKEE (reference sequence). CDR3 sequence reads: CASSLEGHRVEKLFF. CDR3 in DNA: TGTGCCAGCAGCTTGGAGGGCCACAGGGTAGAAAAACTGTTTTTT.

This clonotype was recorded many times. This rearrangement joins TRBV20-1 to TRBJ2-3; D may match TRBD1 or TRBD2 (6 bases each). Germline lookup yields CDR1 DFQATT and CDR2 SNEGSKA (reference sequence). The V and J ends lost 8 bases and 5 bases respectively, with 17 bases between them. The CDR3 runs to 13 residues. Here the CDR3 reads CSPYYGGKDTQYF. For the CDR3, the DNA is TGCAGTCCCTATTACGGGGGCAAAGATACGCAGTATTTT.

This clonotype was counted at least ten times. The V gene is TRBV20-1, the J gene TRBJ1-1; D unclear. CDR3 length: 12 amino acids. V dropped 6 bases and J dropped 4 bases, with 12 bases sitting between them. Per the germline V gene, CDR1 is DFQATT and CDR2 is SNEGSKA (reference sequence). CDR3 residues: CSAYLAGTEAFF. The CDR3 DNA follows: TGCAGTGCCTATTTAGCCGGCACTGAAGCTTTCTTT.

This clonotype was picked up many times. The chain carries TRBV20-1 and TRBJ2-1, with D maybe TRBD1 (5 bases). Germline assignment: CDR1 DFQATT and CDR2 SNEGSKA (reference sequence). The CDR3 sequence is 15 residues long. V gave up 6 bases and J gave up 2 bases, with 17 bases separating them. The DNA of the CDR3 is TGCAGTGCAACGCCATTGGACAAAGCCTACAATGAGCAGTTCTTC. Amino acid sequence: CSATPLDKAYNEQFF.

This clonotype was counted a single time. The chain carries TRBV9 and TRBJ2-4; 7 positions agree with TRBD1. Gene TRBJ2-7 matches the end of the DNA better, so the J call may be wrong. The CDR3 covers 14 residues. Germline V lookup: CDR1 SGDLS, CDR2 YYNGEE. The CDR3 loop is CASSVGTGAYEQYF. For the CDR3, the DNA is TGTGCCAGCAGCGTTGGTACAGGGGCCTACGAGCAGTACTTC.

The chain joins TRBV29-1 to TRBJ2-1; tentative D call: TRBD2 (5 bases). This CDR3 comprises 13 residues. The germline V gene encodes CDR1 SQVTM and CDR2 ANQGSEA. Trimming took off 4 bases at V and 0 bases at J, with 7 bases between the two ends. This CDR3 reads CSVAAGSYNEQFF. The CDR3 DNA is TGCAGCGTTGCGGCGGGCTCCTACAATGAGCAGTTCTTC.

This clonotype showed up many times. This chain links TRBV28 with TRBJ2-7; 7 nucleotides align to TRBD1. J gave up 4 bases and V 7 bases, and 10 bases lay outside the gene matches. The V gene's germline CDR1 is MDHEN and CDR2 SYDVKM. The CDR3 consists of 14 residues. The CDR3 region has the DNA TGTGCCAGCACCAGACAGGGAAGGGGTTACGAGCAGTACTTC. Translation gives CASTRQGRGYEQYF.

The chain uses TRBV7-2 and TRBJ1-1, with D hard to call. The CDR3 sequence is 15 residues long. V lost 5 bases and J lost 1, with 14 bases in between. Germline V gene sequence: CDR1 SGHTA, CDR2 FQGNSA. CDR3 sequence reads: CASSLGSQANTEAFF. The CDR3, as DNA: TGTGCCAGCAGCCTTGGGAGTCAGGCGAACACTGAAGCTTTCTTT.

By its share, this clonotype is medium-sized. CDR3: CASSQAQGSGYEQYF. DNA for the CDR3: TGCGCCAGCAGCCAAGCACAGGGATCGGGGTACGAGCAGTACTTC. The chain couples TRBV4-3 to TRBJ2-7; TRBD1 might be the D (6 bases). This CDR3 contains 15 residues. Trimming removed 1 base at V and 4 bases at J, with 14 bases between. Germline loops: CDR1 LGHNA, CDR2 YSLEER.

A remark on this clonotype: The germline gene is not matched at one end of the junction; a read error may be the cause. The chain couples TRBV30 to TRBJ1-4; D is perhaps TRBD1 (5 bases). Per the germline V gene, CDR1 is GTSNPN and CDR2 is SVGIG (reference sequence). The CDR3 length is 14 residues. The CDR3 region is CTWSPGGESEKLFF. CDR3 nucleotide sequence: TGTACCTGGAGTCCCGGGGGAGAGAGCGAAAAACTGTTTTTT.

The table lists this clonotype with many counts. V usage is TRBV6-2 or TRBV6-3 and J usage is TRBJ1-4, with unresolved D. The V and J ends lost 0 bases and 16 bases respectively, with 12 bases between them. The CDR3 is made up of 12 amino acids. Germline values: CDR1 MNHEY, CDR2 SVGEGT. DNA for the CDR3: TGTGCCAGCAGTTACTCGAAACAAAGACCGTTTTTT. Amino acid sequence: CASSYSKQRPFF.

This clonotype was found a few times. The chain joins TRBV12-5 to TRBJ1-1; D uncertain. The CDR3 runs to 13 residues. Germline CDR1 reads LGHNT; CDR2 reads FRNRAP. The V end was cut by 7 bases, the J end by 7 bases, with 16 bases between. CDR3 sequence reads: CASARVVGGEAFF. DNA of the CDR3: TGTGCTAGTGCCCGAGTCGTGGGTGGTGAAGCTTTCTTT.

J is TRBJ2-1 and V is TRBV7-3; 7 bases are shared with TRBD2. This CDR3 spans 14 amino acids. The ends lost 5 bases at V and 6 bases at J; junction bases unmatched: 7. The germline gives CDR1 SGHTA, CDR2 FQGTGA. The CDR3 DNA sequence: TGTGCCAGCAGCCCCCGCCGGACTAGCAATGAGCAGTTCTTC. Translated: CASSPRRTSNEQFF.